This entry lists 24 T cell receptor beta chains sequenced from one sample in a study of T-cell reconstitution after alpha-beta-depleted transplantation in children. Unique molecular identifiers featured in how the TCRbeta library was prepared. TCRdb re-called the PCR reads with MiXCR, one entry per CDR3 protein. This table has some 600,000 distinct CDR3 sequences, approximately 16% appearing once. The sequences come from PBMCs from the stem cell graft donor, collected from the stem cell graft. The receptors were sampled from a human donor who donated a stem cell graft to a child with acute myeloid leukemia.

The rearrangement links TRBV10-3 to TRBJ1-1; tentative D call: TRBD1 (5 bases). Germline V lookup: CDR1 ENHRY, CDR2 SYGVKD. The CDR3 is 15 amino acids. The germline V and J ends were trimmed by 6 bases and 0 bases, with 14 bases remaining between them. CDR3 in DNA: TGTGCCATCAGCGGTCTGGCAGGGTTGAACACTGAAGCTTTCTTT. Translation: CAISGLAGLNTEAFF.

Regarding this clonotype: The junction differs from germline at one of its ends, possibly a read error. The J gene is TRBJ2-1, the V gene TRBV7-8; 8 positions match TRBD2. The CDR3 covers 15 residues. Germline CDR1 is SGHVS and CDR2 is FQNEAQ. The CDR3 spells CASSLASGGRDDQFF. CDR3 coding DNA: TGTGCCAGCAGCTTAGCGTCGGGGGGGCGGGATGACCAGTTCTTC.

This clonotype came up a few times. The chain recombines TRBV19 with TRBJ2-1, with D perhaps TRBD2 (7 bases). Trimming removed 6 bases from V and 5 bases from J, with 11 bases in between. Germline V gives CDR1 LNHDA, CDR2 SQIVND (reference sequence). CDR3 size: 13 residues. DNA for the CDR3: TGTGCCAGTAGGGAGGGGGGGGACAATGAGCAGTTCTTC. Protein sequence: CASREGGDNEQFF.

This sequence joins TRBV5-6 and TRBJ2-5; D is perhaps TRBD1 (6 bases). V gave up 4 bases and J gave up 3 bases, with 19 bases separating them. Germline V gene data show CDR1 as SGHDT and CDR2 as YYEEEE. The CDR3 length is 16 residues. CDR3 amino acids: CASSAIGKGVEETQYF. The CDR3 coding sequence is TGTGCCAGCAGCGCCATTGGGAAGGGGGTGGAAGAGACCCAGTACTTC.

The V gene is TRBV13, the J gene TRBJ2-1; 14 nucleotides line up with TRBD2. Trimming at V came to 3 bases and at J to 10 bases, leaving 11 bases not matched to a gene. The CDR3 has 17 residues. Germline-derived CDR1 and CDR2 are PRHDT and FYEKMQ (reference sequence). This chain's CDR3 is CASSLTSGGAASGEQFF. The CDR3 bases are TGTGCCAGCAGCTTGACTAGCGGGGGGGCCGCTTCTGGCGAGCAGTTCTTC.

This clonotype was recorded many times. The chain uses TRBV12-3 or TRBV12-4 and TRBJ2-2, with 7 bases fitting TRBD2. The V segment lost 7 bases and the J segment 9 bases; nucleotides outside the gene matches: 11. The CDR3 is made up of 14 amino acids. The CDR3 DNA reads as TGTGCCAGCACCTCCCGGGGAGGGTCCAGGGAGCTGTTTTTT. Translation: CASTSRGGSRELFF.

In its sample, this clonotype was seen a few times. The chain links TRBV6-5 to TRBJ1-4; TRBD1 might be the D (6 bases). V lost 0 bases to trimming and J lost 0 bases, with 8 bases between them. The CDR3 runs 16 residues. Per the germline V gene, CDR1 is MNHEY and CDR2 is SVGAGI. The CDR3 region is CASSYSRGATNEKLFF. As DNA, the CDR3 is TGTGCCAGCAGTTACTCTAGGGGGGCAACTAATGAAAAACTGTTTTTT.

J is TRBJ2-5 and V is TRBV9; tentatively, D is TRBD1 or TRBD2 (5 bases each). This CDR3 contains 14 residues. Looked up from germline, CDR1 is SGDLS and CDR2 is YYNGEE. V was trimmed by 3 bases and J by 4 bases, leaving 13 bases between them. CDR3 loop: CASSGRGGSETQYF. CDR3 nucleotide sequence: TGTGCCAGCAGCGGGCGTGGGGGATCAGAGACCCAGTACTTC.

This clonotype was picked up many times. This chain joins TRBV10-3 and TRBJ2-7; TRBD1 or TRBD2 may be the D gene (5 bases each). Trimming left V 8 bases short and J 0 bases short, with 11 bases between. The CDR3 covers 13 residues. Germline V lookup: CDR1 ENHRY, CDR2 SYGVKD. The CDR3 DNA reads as TGTGCCATCGGGACGTCTCGCTCCTACGAGCAGTACTTC. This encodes CAIGTSRSYEQYF.

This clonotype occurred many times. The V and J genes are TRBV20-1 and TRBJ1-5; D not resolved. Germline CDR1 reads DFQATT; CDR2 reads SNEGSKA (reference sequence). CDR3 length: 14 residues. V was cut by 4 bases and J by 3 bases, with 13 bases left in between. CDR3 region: CSATYGRPNQPQHF. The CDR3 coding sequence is TGCAGTGCTACCTACGGACGCCCCAATCAGCCCCAGCATTTT.

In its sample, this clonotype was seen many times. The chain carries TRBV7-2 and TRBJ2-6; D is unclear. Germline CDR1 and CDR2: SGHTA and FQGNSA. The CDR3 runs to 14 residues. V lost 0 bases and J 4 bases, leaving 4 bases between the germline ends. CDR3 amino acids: CASSLAGGANVLTF. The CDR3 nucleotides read TGTGCCAGCAGCTTAGCTGGAGGGGCCAACGTCCTGACTTTC.

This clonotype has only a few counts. CDR3 amino acids: CASSQDYRGWRNEQFF. CDR3 in DNA: TGCGCCAGCAGCCAAGATTATAGGGGATGGCGGAATGAGCAGTTCTTC. The chain recombines TRBV4-1 with TRBJ2-1, with a possible D match to TRBD1 (5 bases). The V end lost 0 bases, the J end lost 7 bases, and 16 bases lay between the germline ends. The CDR3 contains 16 residues. Germline CDR1 MGHRA, CDR2 YSYEKL.

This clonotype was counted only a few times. This CDR3 reads CASKPPGSNQPQHF. The CDR3 bases are TGTGCCAGCAAGCCTCCAGGGTCAAATCAGCCCCAGCATTTT. This rearrangement joins TRBV28 to TRBJ1-5, with D possibly TRBD1 on 5 matching bases. In germline, CDR1 is MDHEN, CDR2 SYDVKM. The CDR3 is 14 amino acids. V lost 7 bases, J lost 4 bases, and 14 bases lay in between.

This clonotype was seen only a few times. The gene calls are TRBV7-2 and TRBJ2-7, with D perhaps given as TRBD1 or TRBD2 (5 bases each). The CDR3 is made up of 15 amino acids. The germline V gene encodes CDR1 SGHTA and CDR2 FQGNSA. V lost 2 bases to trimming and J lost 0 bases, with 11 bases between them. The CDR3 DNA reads TGTGCCAGCAGCTTATCGAGGGGCCCCTCCTACGAGCAGTACTTC. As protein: CASSLSRGPSYEQYF.

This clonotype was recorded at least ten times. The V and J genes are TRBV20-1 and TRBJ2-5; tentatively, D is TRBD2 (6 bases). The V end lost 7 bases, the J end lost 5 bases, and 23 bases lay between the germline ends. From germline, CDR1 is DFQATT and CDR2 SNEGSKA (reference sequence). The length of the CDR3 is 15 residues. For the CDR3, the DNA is TGCAGTGTCCGGAGGGCGGGGATAGAAAGCGAGACCCAGTACTTC. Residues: CSVRRAGIESETQYF.

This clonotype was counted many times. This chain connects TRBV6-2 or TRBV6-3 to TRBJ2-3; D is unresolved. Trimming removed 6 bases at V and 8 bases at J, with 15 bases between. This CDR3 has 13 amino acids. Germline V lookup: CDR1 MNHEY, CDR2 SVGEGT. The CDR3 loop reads CASSPTSPGTQYF. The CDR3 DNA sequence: TGTGCCAGCAGCCCTACGAGTCCGGGTACGCAGTATTTT.

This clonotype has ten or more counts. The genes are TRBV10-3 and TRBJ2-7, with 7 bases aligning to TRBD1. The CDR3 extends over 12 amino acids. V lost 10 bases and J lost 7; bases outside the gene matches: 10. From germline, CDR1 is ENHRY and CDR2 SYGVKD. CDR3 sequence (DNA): TGTGCCACCTCCACGGGACAGTTAGAGCAGTACTTC. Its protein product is CATSTGQLEQYF.

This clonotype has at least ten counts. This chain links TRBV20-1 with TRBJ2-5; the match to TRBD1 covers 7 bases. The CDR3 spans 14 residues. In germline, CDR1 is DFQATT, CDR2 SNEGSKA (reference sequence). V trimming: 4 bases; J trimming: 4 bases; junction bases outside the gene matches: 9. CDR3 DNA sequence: TGCAGTGCTACTCATGGACAGGTTCGAGAGACCCAGTACTTC. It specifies CSATHGQVRETQYF.

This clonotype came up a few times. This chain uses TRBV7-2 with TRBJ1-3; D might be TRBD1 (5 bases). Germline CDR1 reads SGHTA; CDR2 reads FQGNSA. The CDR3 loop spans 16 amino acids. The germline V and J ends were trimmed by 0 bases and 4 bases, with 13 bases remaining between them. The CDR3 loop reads CASSLAGTPAGNTIYF. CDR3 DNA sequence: TGTGCCAGCAGCTTAGCAGGGACGCCGGCGGGAAACACCATATATTTT.

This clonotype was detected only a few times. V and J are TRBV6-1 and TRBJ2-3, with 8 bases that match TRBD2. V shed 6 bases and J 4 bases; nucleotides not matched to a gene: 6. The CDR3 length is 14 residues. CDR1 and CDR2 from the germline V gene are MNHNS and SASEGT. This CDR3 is CASRPGLGSDTQYF. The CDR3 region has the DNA TGTGCCAGCAGGCCGGGACTAGGATCAGATACGCAGTATTTT.

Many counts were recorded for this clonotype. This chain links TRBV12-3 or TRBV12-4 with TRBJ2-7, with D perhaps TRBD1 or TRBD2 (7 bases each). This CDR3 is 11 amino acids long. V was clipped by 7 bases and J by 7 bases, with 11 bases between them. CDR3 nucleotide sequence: TGTGCCAGCACCAGGGGGGGTGAGCAGTACTTC. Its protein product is CASTRGGEQYF.

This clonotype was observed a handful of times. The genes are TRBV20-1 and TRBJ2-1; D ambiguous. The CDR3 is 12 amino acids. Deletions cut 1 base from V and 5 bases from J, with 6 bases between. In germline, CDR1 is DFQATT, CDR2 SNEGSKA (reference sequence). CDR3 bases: TGCAGTGCTAGAGCTTCCCACAATGAGCAGTTCTTC. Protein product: CSARASHNEQFF.

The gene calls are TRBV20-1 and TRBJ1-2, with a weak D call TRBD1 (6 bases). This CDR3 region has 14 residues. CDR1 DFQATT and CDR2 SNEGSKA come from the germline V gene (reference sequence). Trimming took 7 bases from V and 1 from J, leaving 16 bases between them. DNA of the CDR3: TGCAGTGTTCAAGCTGGGGGCTTTAACTATGGCTACACCTTC. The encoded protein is CSVQAGGFNYGYTF.

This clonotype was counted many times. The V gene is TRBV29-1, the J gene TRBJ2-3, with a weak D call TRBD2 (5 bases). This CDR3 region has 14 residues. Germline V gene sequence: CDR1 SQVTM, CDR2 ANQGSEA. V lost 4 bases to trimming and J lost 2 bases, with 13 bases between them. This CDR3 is CSVVEGGNTDTQYF. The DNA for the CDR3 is TGCAGCGTTGTGGAAGGAGGCAACACAGATACGCAGTATTTT.